This T cell receptor beta chain was profiled in a study of cytomegalovirus exposure and HLA in healthy donors. The study's findings and limits: The later analysis indicated that the majority of CMV-associated TCR beta chains appeared HLA-restricted. There were a few CMV-associated chains whose specificity for CMV antigens was confirmed in vitro.

Primers for the PCR totalled 60 Vbeta and 13 Jbeta. Produced via immunoSEQ multiplex PCR; TCRdb's table is partial and in-frame only. The sample shows 150,000 to 200,000 clones, 75% to 90% of them seen only once. Comment on this clone: Its antigen is unidentified.

The CDR3 totals 15 residues. CDR1 SGHDT and CDR2 YYEEEE come from the germline V gene. The germline V and J ends were trimmed by 2 bases and 0 bases, with 9 bases remaining between them. The sequenced sample consisted of PBMCs. The TCR originated in a man between 18 and 35 years old in good health and CMV-seropositive. The chain joins TRBV5-6 to TRBJ2-1; possible D gene TRBD1, 6 bases. CDR3 amino acids: CASSFGDNSYNEQFF. Here the CDR3 DNA reads TGTGCCAGCAGCTTTGGGGACAACTCCTACAATGAGCAGTTCTTC. The full variable domain, its missing parts supplied by reference TRBV5-6 and TRBJ2-1, is DAGVTQSPTHLIKTRGQQVTLRCSPKSGHDTVSWYQQALGQGPQFIFQYYEEEERQRGNFPDRFSGHQFPNYSSELNVNALLLGDSALYLCASSFGDNSYNEQFFGPGTRLTVL.